This TCR beta chain came from a study of CD8+CD57+ T cells in acquired aplastic anemia. For the study at large: Sorting CD4+ and CD8+ cells gave DNA averaging approximately 3 ug.

Profiling that covered TCR beta VDJ and CDR3 relied on genomic DNA as its template. TCRdb re-called the reads with MiXCR, one entry per CDR3 protein. Of roughly 250,000 distinct CDR3 sequences in the sample, around 82% were seen once. To note about this clonotype: A junction boundary mismatches the germline segment, possibly from a read error.

Patients who underwent sequencing had shown CD8+CD57+ cell expansion by flow cytometry. The enrolled patients all had severe acquired aplastic anemia. The germline V gene has CDR1 SGDLS and CDR2 YYNGEE. This CDR3 region has 14 residues. The V and J genes are TRBV9 and TRBJ2-5; a weak D match, TRBD2 (5 bases). Sequences were obtained from sorted CD4+, CD8+, or CD8+CD57+ T cells (not recorded which) from PBMCs. The receptor comes from a human donor with aplastic anemia. CDR3 nucleotides: TGTGCCAGCAGCAGAGGTAGTAGCGAAGGGAACGAGCACTTC. This encodes CASSRGSSEGNEHF.